This TCR beta chain was identified during a study of radiation and T cells in renal cell carcinoma. Points from the study as a whole: In blood, top tumor clones expanded by 2 weeks, shrinking by 4.

The repertoire was sequenced with immunoSEQ multiplex PCR; TCRdb's copy has only in-frame clones and lacks some. The sample records roughly 100,000 clones, about 86% being singletons. As regards this clone: Antigen: not known.

Documented time point: baseline pretreatment blood. Described treatment: 15 Gy SBRT to primary tumor, nephrectomy 4 weeks later. Radiation-treated patients gave blood at baseline, week 2 and week 4. Clear cell pathology was present in this patient's renal cell carcinoma. The specimen was blood, collected from a patient whose treatment included radiotherapy and nephrectomy. The source of this sequence is a man aged 50 to 59 with renal cell carcinoma.

In nucleotides, the CDR3 is TGTGCCAGCAGCTTAGGTGGGGGGAATGAAAAACTGTTTTTT. It encodes CASSLGGGNEKLFF. The J gene is TRBJ1-4, the V gene TRBV7-6, with D maybe TRBD1 (5 bases). This CDR3 has 14 amino acids. Germline CDR1 is SGHVS and CDR2 is FNYEAQ. The V end lost 1 base, the J end lost 5 bases, and 8 bases lay between the germline ends.